These 20 T cell receptor beta chains share one sample of origin, sequenced in a study of blood T cell repertoires in COVID-19. The method was immunoSEQ multiplex PCR; TCRdb's version includes in-frame clones alone and lacks a portion of them. The sample yields approximately 210,000 clones, 80% to 85% seen once. Material for sequencing was peripheral blood. These receptors all stem from a woman aged 80 or over with COVID-19, enrolled during active disease.

This clone has just one count. The V call is TRBV9, the J call TRBJ2-7, with 9 bases aligning to TRBD2. CDR3 length equals 15 residues. The J segment lost 2 bases and the V segment lost 0 bases, leaving 3 bases of the junction unmatched. Germline V gene data show CDR1 as SGDLS and CDR2 as YYNGEE. The CDR3: CASSVGLAGTYEQYF. The CDR3 region has the DNA TGTGCCAGCAGCGTAGGGCTAGCGGGAACCTACGAGCAGTACTTC. The whole variable domain, remainder taken from reference TRBV9 and TRBJ2-7, is DSGVTQTPKHLITATGQRVTLRCSPRSGDLSVYWYQQSLDQGLQFLIQYYNGEERAKGNILERFSAQQFPDLHSELNLSSLELGDSALYFCASSVGLAGTYEQYFGPGTRLTVT.

This clone was counted only a few times. The V and J genes are TRBV18 and TRBJ1-1, with 8 positions matching TRBD1. The germline CDR1 and CDR2 sequences are KGHSH and LQKENI. This CDR3 spans 16 amino acids. V trimming: 3 bases; J trimming: 3 bases; junction bases outside the gene matches: 9. The CDR3 coding sequence is TGTGCCAGCTCACCCCGGACAGGGTCCTATGACACTGAAGCTTTCTTT. Translating it yields CASSPRTGSYDTEAFF.

This sequence joins TRBV6-2 or TRBV6-3 and TRBJ1-4; 9 bases match TRBD1. CDR3 length equals 15 residues. V lost 3 bases, J lost 5 bases, and 4 bases stayed unmatched. The germline V gene encodes CDR1 MNHEY and CDR2 SVGEGT. CDR3 residues: CASSYWGQGNEKLFF. The CDR3 DNA sequence: TGTGCCAGCAGTTATTGGGGACAGGGAAATGAAAAACTGTTTTTT.

This clone is a singleton in its sample. The chain carries TRBV6-1 and TRBJ1-1; D might be TRBD1 (5 bases). V lost 7 bases, J lost 4 bases, and 7 bases lay in between. CDR3 length: 11 residues. Looked up from germline, CDR1 is MNHNS and CDR2 is SASEGT. The DNA of the CDR3 is TGTGCCAGCATAGGGGCCACTGAAGCTTTCTTT. Encoded protein: CASIGATEAFF.

For this clone: Other DNA sequences in this specimen translate into the identical CDR3. The V and J genes are TRBV6-5 and TRBJ1-2, with D possibly being TRBD1 (5 bases). This CDR3 is built from 11 residues. V was cut by 5 bases and J by 5 bases, with 6 bases left in between. Looked up from germline, CDR1 is MNHEY and CDR2 is SVGAGI. The CDR3 nucleotides are TGTGCCAGCAGTCAGGGTTATGGCTACACCTTC. Protein: CASSQGYGYTF.

This clone was seen only once. The CDR3: CASSGTGWEETQYF. The CDR3, as DNA: TGTGCCAGCAGCGGAACGGGCTGGGAGGAGACCCAGTACTTC. The chain couples TRBV5-4 to TRBJ2-5; tentative D call: TRBD2 (5 bases). Trimming removed 4 bases from V and 5 bases from J, with 15 bases in between. The CDR3 runs to 14 residues. Germline CDR1 reads SGHNT; CDR2 reads YYREEE (reference sequence).

The chain joins TRBV5-5 to TRBJ2-1; 10 positions agree with TRBD1. CDR3 size: 16 residues. The germline V gene encodes CDR1 SGHKS and CDR2 YYEKEE (reference sequence). V lost 4 bases to trimming and J lost 6 bases; unmatched junction nucleotides: 10. Here the CDR3 reads CASSAWGDRGRNEQFF. The DNA for the CDR3 is TGTGCCAGCAGCGCATGGGGGGACAGGGGCCGCAATGAGCAGTTCTTC. The full variable domain, completed using reference TRBV5-5 and TRBJ2-1, is DAGVTQSPTHLIKTRGQQVTLRCSPISGHKSVSWYQQVLGQGPQFIFQYYEKEERGRGNFPDRFSARQFPNYSSELNVNALLLGDSALYLCASSAWGDRGRNEQFFGPGTRLTVL.

The rearrangement joins TRBV19 to TRBJ1-5; TRBD1 matches at 8 bases. CDR3 length: 15 residues. Germline V gene lookup returns CDR1 LNHDA and CDR2 SQIVND (reference sequence). Trimming at V came to 5 bases and at J to 11 bases, leaving 14 bases not matched to a gene. The CDR3 is CASSSRQGKQSAQHF. CDR3 in DNA: TGTGCCAGTAGTTCGAGACAGGGGAAGCAATCAGCCCAGCATTTT.

The chain links TRBV7-9 to TRBJ2-2; TRBD2 aligns across 8 bases. The CDR3 is 15 residues long. Germline CDR1 reads SEHNR; CDR2 reads FQNEAQ (reference sequence). The J segment lost 4 bases and the V segment lost 8 bases, leaving 9 bases of the junction unmatched. The CDR3 DNA sequence: TGTGCCAGCGGGGCCGGGGGGGCCGGCACCGGGGAGCTGTTTTTT. Its translation: CASGAGGAGTGELFF.

Only a few counts were recorded for this clone. The J gene is TRBJ2-5, the V gene TRBV7-2, with D perhaps TRBD1 (6 bases). V was trimmed by 1 base and J by 5 bases, leaving 14 bases between them. The germline gives CDR1 SGHTA, CDR2 FQGNSA. The CDR3 has 15 residues. CDR3 region: CASSLVGRGGETQYF. The CDR3 region has the DNA TGTGCCAGCAGCTTAGTGGGCAGGGGTGGGGAGACCCAGTACTTC.

The table lists this clone with a few counts. The rearrangement links TRBV19 to TRBJ2-5, with 11 positions matching TRBD2. The germline gives CDR1 LNHDA, CDR2 SQIVND (reference sequence). Trimming cost V 6 bases and J 5 bases; bases outside gene matches: 8. The CDR3 spans 15 residues. The CDR3 region is CASSNSGGAGETQYF. CDR3 coding DNA: TGTGCCAGTAGCAATAGCGGGGGGGCAGGGGAGACCCAGTACTTC. Variable domain in full (rest from reference TRBV19 and TRBJ2-5): DGGITQSPKYLFRKEGQNVTLSCEQNLNHDAMYWYRQDPGQGLRLIYYSQIVNDFQKGDIAEGYSVSREKKESFPLTVTSAQKNPTAFYLCASSNSGGAGETQYFGPGTRLLVL.

The chain combines TRBV2 with TRBJ2-7; 10 bases are shared with TRBD1. There are 14 residues in the CDR3. Germline values: CDR1 SNHLY, CDR2 FYNNEI. With 8 bases clipped from V and 6 bases from J, the junction kept 10 bases outside the gene matches. DNA for the CDR3: TGTGCCAGCTCTCGGGACAGGGGATATGGCGAGCAGTACTTC. Its protein is CASSRDRGYGEQYF.

The chain is built from TRBV9 and TRBJ1-2; D is possibly TRBD1 (5 bases). The V gene lost 0 bases and the J gene lost 4 bases, with 10 bases spanning the gap. This CDR3 contains 14 residues. The germline CDR1 and CDR2 sequences are SGDLS and YYNGEE. CDR3 protein: CASSVGTGVYGYTF. In DNA, the CDR3 is TGTGCCAGCAGCGTAGGAACAGGAGTCTATGGCTACACCTTC.

The gene calls are TRBV5-1 and TRBJ2-1, with 8 bases identical to TRBD1. V lost 4 bases and J lost 3; bases outside the gene matches: 6. The CDR3 length is 15 residues. Germline values: CDR1 SGHRS, CDR2 YFSETQ. The CDR3: CASSAGQGGYNEQFF. The CDR3 DNA follows: TGCGCCAGCAGCGCAGGACAGGGAGGCTACAATGAGCAGTTCTTC.

The J gene is TRBJ2-7, the V gene TRBV7-2; 8 positions match TRBD2. CDR3 size: 14 residues. V shed 5 bases and J 5 bases; nucleotides not matched to a gene: 8. Per the germline V gene, CDR1 is SGHTA and CDR2 is FQGNSA. CDR3 loop: CASSASGGQNEQYF. The DNA of the CDR3 is TGTGCCAGCAGCGCCTCGGGGGGGCAGAACGAGCAGTACTTC.

There are a few counts of this clone. This chain connects TRBV18 to TRBJ1-4; 10 bases are shared with TRBD1. V lost 0 bases, J lost 3 bases, and 4 bases stayed unmatched. Germline V gives CDR1 KGHSH, CDR2 LQKENI. The CDR3 is 17 residues long. As DNA, the CDR3 is TGTGCCAGCTCACCACCGACAGGGGGCGAGGCTAATGAAAAACTGTTTTTT. Its translation is CASSPPTGGEANEKLFF.

The chain recombines TRBV19 with TRBJ2-1, with 8 positions matching TRBD1. The CDR3 has 15 amino acids. Germline V gene data show CDR1 as LNHDA and CDR2 as SQIVND (reference sequence). V was pared by 7 bases and J by 4 bases, with 9 bases of the junction left unmatched. This CDR3 reads CASKTGGTVYNEQFF. The CDR3 nucleotides are TGTGCCAGTAAAACAGGGGGGACGGTATACAATGAGCAGTTCTTC.

The chain carries TRBV10-2 and TRBJ1-2, with TRBD1 identical over 7 bases. The CDR3 consists of 13 residues. Germline V gene sequence: CDR1 WSHSY, CDR2 SAAADI. The V gene end was trimmed by 7 bases and the J gene end by 2 bases; junction bases not matched to a gene: 4. CDR3 nucleotide sequence: TGCGCCAGCACTCCGGGACAGAACTATGGCTACACCTTC. Protein: CASTPGQNYGYTF.

The genes are TRBV7-2 and TRBJ1-2; perhaps TRBD1 as D (5 bases). The CDR3 runs 12 residues. Germline V gene data show CDR1 as SGHTA and CDR2 as FQGNSA. The V end was cut by 2 bases, the J end by 10 bases, with 11 bases between. The CDR3 region is CASSLSKGLYTF. CDR3 in DNA: TGTGCCAGCAGCTTAAGCAAGGGACTCTACACCTTC.

The chain is built from TRBV28 and TRBJ1-2; D is perhaps TRBD1 (6 bases). This CDR3 is built from 14 residues. Trimming removed 6 bases at V and 4 bases at J, with 15 bases between. CDR1 and CDR2 from the germline V gene are MDHEN and SYDVKM. This CDR3 is CASRTGDTFYGYTF. The CDR3, as DNA: TGTGCCAGCAGAACTGGGGACACCTTCTATGGCTACACCTTC.